The 4 T cell receptor beta chains reported below all come from one sample, sequenced in a study of blood T cell repertoires in COVID-19. Sequencing was performed with immunoSEQ multiplex PCR; in TCRdb, only in-frame clones are kept and a portion is missing. The sample lists approximately 180,000 clones; roughly 85% were seen once. Input material: peripheral blood. The receptor set was obtained from a man in his sixties with acute or convalescent COVID-19.

This chain links TRBV6-5 with TRBJ2-7, with a tentative D call TRBD1 (5 bases). CDR1 MNHEY and CDR2 SVGAGI come from the germline V gene. With 2 bases removed from V and 7 bases from J, the gap between germline ends came to 12 bases. The CDR3 consists of 13 residues. This CDR3 is CASSYQGHQEQYF. DNA for the CDR3: TGTGCCAGCAGTTACCAGGGCCACCAAGAGCAGTACTTC.

The chain recombines TRBV5-6 with TRBJ2-4; weak D call: TRBD2 (5 bases). Germline V lookup: CDR1 SGHDT, CDR2 YYEEEE. V dropped 3 bases and J dropped 0 bases, with 19 bases sitting between them. The CDR3 is made up of 18 amino acids. For the CDR3, the DNA is TGTGCCAGCAGCTCGTTCCTGGGAGAAATCATAGCCAAAAACATTCAGTACTTC. As protein: CASSSFLGEIIAKNIQYF.

For this clone: Different DNA sequences within this sample yield the same CDR3. V usage is TRBV3-1 (or the pseudogene TRBV3-2) and J usage is TRBJ2-1, with 7 bases lining up with TRBD1. Germline trimming cut 2 bases from V and 10 bases from J; bases unmatched to any gene: 5. Germline CDR1 is LGHDT and CDR2 is YNNKEL (reference sequence). CDR3 size: 13 residues. The CDR3 loop is CASSQHSGGEQFF. CDR3 bases: TGTGCCAGCAGCCAACACTCAGGGGGAGAGCAGTTCTTC.

This clone occurred once. J is TRBJ2-2 and V is TRBV5-8; 7 bases fit TRBD1. CDR3 length equals 15 residues. CDR1 SGHTS and CDR2 YDEGEE come from the germline V gene. After removal of 0 bases from V and 5 bases from J, the junction contained 4 bases not matched to a gene. In DNA, the CDR3 is TGTGCCAGCAGCTTGGGTAGGGGGCGAACCGGGGAGCTGTTTTTT. Amino acid sequence: CASSLGRGRTGELFF.